This T cell receptor (beta chain) was recovered during a study of response to subunit inactivated influenza vaccine. This clonotype was seen more than once but under ten times. The antigen is not known. TCRdb re-analysed the RT-PCR reads in MiXCR, keeping a single row per CDR3 protein. The table shows some 180,000 distinct CDR3 sequences, with around 9.2% occurring only once. The V segment lost 6 bases and the J segment 6 bases; nucleotides outside the gene matches: 7. The CDR3 sequence is 14 residues long. Study outcomes and limitations: Few new T cells, the authors suggested, are recruited by each seasonal influenza vaccination.

Specimen: non-naive T cells sorted from PBMCs, collected on the day of vaccination. V and J are TRBV12-3 or TRBV12-4 and TRBJ1-5, with 8 bases fitting TRBD1. The sequence was collected from a man aged 45 to 65 who received an inactivated influenza vaccine. The DNA for the CDR3 is TGTGCCAGCAGCCAGGGGGCGTATAGTCAGCCCCAGCATTTT. This sequence encodes CASSQGAYSQPQHF.